This note documents a single T cell receptor (beta chain) sequence. This clonotype was detected a few times. Its recognized antigen is unknown. No much larger clone is present one base from it, and per-base qualities are unavailable. The TCR beta CDR3 regions were amplified from the RNA transcripts. The first round of RT-PCR for the TCR CDR3 was performed with the HTBI primer set and the Qiagen OneStep RT-PCR kit. Libraries were constructed in a second round of multiplex PCR, after which size selection and purification were carried out. Paired-end sequencing of the libraries was performed with 100 bp reads on an Illumina HiSeq2000. The original methods were these. Raw data were processed with SOAPnuke, discarding reads with adapters, uncalled bases, mean Phred below 15, or no exact constant-primer or identifier match. High-quality paired reads were merged with COPE v1.2.5, and unique nucleotide sequences were defined as clonotypes. MiTCR v1.1 was used to align the clonotypes against IMGT TRBV, TRBD and TRBJ reference segments. The analysis was restricted to V-J combinations with a frequency above 0.0001, which together covered 99% to 99.2% of the repertoires. The TCS score was defined as the ratio of F50 (clonal expansion) to E x V (chaos), calculated using BLOSUM62-based TCRdist between CDR3 peptides within each V-J. Welch's t-statistics and random forest reduced 450 to 600 V-J features to some 14, which were used in a naive Bayes classifier (R e1071). Starting from the raw public reads, TCRdb applied fastp trimming at Q25, assembled clones with MiXCR and retained in-frame beta chains. Rows with one shared CDR3 protein collapse into an entry with the most common genes and DNA. The V and J calls and clone size come from TCRdb's table, not from the authors' own analysis. Counted in this sample were over 500,000 distinct CDR3 sequences; 14% of them appeared once. The ten largest account for approximately 13% of the sample.

CDR1 and CDR2 were assigned from the germline V gene as SGHTA and FQGNSA. Relative to germline, V is missing 3 bases and J is missing 0 bases, with 2 bases of the junction outside any gene match. Its CDR3 holds 16 amino acids, cysteine through phenylalanine. Only CDR3 DNA is held: 48 bases, read in frame from base 1. Stable Graves' hyperthyroidism was defined as the absence of progression to ophthalmopathy over 18 months of follow-up. Hyperthyroidism patients were aged 18 to 65 years and newly diagnosed, with disease duration of less than 2 months. The study excluded patients with uncontrolled infections, other autoimmune diseases, pregnancy or lactation. Diagnoses were based on clinical symptoms, serum thyroxine and TRAb, thyroid ultrasound and orbital computed tomography. PBMCs were isolated from approximately 10 ml of fresh peripheral blood by Ficoll-Paque density gradient centrifugation. Trizol reagent was used to extract total RNA, and RNA quality was then checked on an Agilent 2100 Bioanalyzer.

The sample comes from a study of T cells in Graves' hyperthyroidism and ophthalmopathy (dated by TCRdb to between 2018 and 2021). Looking at the study overall: Peripheral blood was sampled at the time of initial diagnosis, prior to any treatment. To identify TCR V-J signatures that set the groups apart, the researchers used a discovery cohort of roughly 100 patients, made up of under 45 with Graves' ophthalmopathy and some 56 with stable Graves' hyperthyroidism. An independent validation cohort of under 20 hyperthyroidism patients and roughly 16 patients who later progressed to ophthalmopathy tested prospective prediction of ophthalmopathy. The roughly 91 discovery patients were randomly divided into training and test sets at a 7:3 ratio. Thyroid tissue and blood T-cell repertoires from about six Graves' hyperthyroidism patients were also compared in the study. Once sampling was done, hyperthyroidism patients were given methimazole at a starting dose of 30 mg daily, whereas ophthalmopathy patients were given high-dose intravenous methylprednisolone. The paper reports TCR Vbeta CDR3 sequencing of some 140 peripheral blood samples: over 40 ophthalmopathy, roughly 74 hyperthyroidism and approximately 17 progressor patients.

Paper-wide results and their limitations: During validation, the model predicted progression to ophthalmopathy a median of approximately six months ahead of onset, with roughly 65% sensitivity and around 72% specificity. Sample size was not statistically predetermined, and investigators were not blinded to group allocation. Most expanded thyroid clonotypes (frequency above 0.001) were also found in blood, which suggests that blood repertoires may mirror thyroid immune responses. A 13 V-J signature model separated ophthalmopathy from stable hyperthyroidism, with 87.88% sensitivity and 81.08% specificity in cross-validation and 80%/75% in testing.

Material for sequencing was blood. The TCR comes from a woman aged 40 to 50 with Graves' hyperthyroidism. The chain joins TRBV7-2 to TRBJ2-1, and 10 bases in between align with TRBD2. The DNA sequence follows: TGTGCCAGCAGCTTGACTAGCGGGCACTCCTACAATGAGCAGTTCTTC. Translation gives CASSLTSGHSYNEQFF.